This is a list of T cell receptor beta chains from one sample in a study of spatial heterogeneity in lung cancer. Each CDR3 protein is one row after TCRdb ran MiXCR on the 5' RACE reads. The sample contains fewer than 8,000 distinct CDR3 sequences, 15% to 20% of which appear only once. The sequenced sample was PBMCs, obtained at surgery. Receptors originate from a female donor with early-stage non-small cell lung cancer. Each CDR3 is given with its conserved first and last residue.

CDR3: CASSLLPGFYNEQFF
J: TRBJ2-1
V: TRBV5-1

CDR3: CAWRGSLRMGEQFF
J: TRBJ2-1
V: TRBV30

CDR3: CASTPAGGRRDLAEQFF
J: TRBJ2-1
V: TRBV5-4

CDR3: CASSSAGGYTEAFF
J: TRBJ1-1
V: TRBV19

CDR3: CASSVGPGGAHNEQFF
J: TRBJ2-1
V: TRBV9

CDR3: CASSPFGGVGTDTQYF
J: TRBJ2-3
V: TRBV7-2

CDR3: CASSSLWGTQYF
J: TRBJ2-3
V: TRBV28

CDR3: CASSLLGGGEAFF
J: TRBJ1-1
V: TRBV6-5

CDR3: CASSVSGTKAFF
J: TRBJ1-1
V: TRBV12-3/TRBV12-4

CDR3: CSANPSQVTEAFF
J: TRBJ1-1
V: TRBV20-1

CDR3: CATGGREQGEQYF
J: TRBJ2-7
V: TRBV10-3

CDR3: CASTLEAGTNTGELFF
J: TRBJ2-2
V: TRBV11-1

CDR3: CASSWGGGFYNEQFF
J: TRBJ2-1
V: TRBV27

CDR3: CASSFSTYLTEAFF
J: TRBJ1-1
V: TRBV7-2

CDR3: CASSPRASAGGYNEQFF
J: TRBJ2-1
V: TRBV7-3

CDR3: CASSPWGISNQPQHF
J: TRBJ1-5
V: TRBV12-3/TRBV12-4

CDR3: CASSLDGEETQYF
J: TRBJ2-5
V: TRBV11-2

CDR3: CASSPPGRGRPFGELFF
J: TRBJ2-2
V: TRBV4-1

CDR3: CASTPAGTYNEQFF
J: TRBJ2-1
V: TRBV7-9

CDR3: CASSGDRLNTGELFF
J: TRBJ2-2
V: TRBV2

CDR3: CATPEGGNPPGSCFF
J: TRBJ2-2
V: TRBV23-1

CDR3: CASAPGAGDTEAFF
J: TRBJ1-1
V: TRBV7-9

CDR3: CSAPGQGSDQPQHF
J: TRBJ1-5
V: TRBV20-1

CDR3: CASSPDGRATYGYTF
J: TRBJ1-2
V: TRBV5-1

CDR3: CASSLQRSTDTQYF
J: TRBJ2-3
V: TRBV7-2

CDR3: CASSPPGLAGGYEQYF
J: TRBJ2-7
V: TRBV18